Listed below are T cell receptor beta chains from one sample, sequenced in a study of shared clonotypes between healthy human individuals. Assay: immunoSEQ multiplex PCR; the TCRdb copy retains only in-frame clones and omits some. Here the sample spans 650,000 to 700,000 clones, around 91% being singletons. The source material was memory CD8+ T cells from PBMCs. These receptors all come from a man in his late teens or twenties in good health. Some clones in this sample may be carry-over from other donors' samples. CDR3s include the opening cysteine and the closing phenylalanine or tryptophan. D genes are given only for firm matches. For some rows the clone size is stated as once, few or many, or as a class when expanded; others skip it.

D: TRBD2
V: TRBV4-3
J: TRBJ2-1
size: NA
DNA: TGCGCCAGCAGCCAAGGACTAGCGGGCGCTTTCTCCTACAATGAGCAGTTCTTC
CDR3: CASSQGLAGAFSYNEQFF

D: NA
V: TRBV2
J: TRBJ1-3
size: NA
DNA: TGTGCCAGCAGCGAAACAGGCACCTCTGGAAACACCATATATTTT
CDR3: CASSETGTSGNTIYF

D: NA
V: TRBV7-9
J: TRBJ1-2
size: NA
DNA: TGTGCCAGCAGTCCGGGTAATAGAGGCTATGGCTACACCTTC
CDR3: CASSPGNRGYGYTF

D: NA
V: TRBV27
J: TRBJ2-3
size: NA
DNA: TGTGCCAGCAACCCCGGGAGGGACAGATACACAGATACGCAGTATTTT
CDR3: CASNPGRDRYTDTQYF

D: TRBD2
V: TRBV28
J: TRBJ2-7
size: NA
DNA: TGTGCCAGCAGTTTTAAGCGGGAGATCATATACGAGCAGTACTTC
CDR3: CASSFKREIIYEQYF

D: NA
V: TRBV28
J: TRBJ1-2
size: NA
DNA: TGTGCCAGCAGCGCCCACAAGGGACGACTCCCTCTCACCTTC
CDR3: CASSAHKGRLPLTF

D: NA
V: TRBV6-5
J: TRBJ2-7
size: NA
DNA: TGTGCCAGCAGTTACGCGCACTCCTACGAGCAGTACTTC
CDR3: CASSYAHSYEQYF

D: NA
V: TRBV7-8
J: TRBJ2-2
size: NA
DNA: TGTGCCAGCAGCATCCCGGGACGAAACACCGGGGAGCTGTTTTTT
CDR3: CASSIPGRNTGELFF

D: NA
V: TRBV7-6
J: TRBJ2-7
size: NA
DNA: TGTGCCAGCAGCTTAGAAACAGGGAGGGGCAAGGCGCCGTACGAGCAGTACTTC
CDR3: CASSLETGRGKAPYEQYF

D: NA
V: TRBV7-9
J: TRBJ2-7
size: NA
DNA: TGTGCCAGCGGTCAGGCCCGGAGCTACGAGCAGTACTTC
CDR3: CASGQARSYEQYF

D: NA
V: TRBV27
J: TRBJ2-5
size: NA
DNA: TGTGCCAGCACCCCGTTAGGGGCTTTCCAAGAGACCCAGTACTTC
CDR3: CASTPLGAFQETQYF

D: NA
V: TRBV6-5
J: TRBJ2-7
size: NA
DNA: TGTGCCAGCACCTCCTTGAGGAACGAGCAGTACTTC
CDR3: CASTSLRNEQYF

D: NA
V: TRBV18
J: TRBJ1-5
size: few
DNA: TGTGCCAGCTCCCGATCCGGGACGGGGGATCAGCCCCAGCATTTT
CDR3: CASSRSGTGDQPQHF

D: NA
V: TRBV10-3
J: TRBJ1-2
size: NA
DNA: TGTGCCATCAGTGACATTACAGCAGACCTTTACCCTCTATATGGCTACACCTTC
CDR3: CAISDITADLYPLYGYTF

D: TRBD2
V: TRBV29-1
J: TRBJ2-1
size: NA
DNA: TGCAGCGTAGGACTAGCGGCCTCCTACAATGAGCAGTTCTTC
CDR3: CSVGLAASYNEQFF

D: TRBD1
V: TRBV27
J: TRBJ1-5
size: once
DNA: TGTGCCAGCAGTGACAGGGTTGGTCAGCCCCAGCATTTT
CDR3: CASSDRVGQPQHF

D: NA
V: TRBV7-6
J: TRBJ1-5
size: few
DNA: TGTGCCAGCAGCTTAGGGGGCCTGCCCCAGCATTTT
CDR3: CASSLGGLPQHF

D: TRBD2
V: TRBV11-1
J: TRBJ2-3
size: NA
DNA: TGTGCCAGCAGCTTAGGGCTAGCGGGAGGAGATACGCAGTATTTT
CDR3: CASSLGLAGGDTQYF

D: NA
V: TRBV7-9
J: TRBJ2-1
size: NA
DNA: TGTGCCAGCAGCTCCCTGGTGAGAAACCCGTTCTTC
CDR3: CASSSLVRNPFF

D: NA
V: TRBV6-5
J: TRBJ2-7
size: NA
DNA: TGTGCCAGCAGTTACAGTGGTCTGGCCTACGAGCAGTACTTC
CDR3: CASSYSGLAYEQYF

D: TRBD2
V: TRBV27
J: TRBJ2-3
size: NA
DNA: TGTGCCAGCAGTTTAAGGGGAGAGAGCGGGGTCAGCACAGATACGCAGTATTTT
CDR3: CASSLRGESGVSTDTQYF

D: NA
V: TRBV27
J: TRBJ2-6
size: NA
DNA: TGTGCCAGCAGTGCACAGCTGTCTGGGGCCAACGTCCTGACTTTC
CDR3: CASSAQLSGANVLTF